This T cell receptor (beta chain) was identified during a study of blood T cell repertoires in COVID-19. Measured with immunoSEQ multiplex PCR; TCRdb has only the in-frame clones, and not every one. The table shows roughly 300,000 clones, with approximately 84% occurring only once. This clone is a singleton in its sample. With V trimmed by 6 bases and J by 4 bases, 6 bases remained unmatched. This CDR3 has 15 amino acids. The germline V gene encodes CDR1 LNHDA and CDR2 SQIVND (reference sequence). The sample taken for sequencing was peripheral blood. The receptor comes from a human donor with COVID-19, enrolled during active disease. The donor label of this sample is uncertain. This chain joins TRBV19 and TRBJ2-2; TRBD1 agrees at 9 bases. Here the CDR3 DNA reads TGTGCCAGTAGGAGGGACAGGGCAGTCACCGGGGAGCTGTTTTTT. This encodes CASRRDRAVTGELFF.